This T cell receptor beta chain was found in a study of CD8 T cells in Susac syndrome. The table lists this clonotype with a few counts. Random hexamers were used to reverse transcribe about 0.5 to 1 ug of RNA. One entry per CDR3 protein, called by TCRdb with MiXCR from the immunoSEQ multiplex PCR reads. The sample lists roughly 200,000 distinct CDR3 sequences, 80% to 95% occurring once. The J segment lost 7 bases and the V segment lost 6 bases, leaving 5 bases of the junction unmatched. Germline V lookup: CDR1 DFQATT, CDR2 SNEGSKA (reference sequence). The CDR3 has 13 amino acids. The sequenced sample consisted of CD4+ T cells from PBMCs. This chain uses TRBV20-1 with TRBJ1-4; 10 bases align to TRBD1. This sequence was found in a human donor in good health. The CDR3 nucleotides are TGCAGTGCCTCCGGGACAGGGGTTGAAAAACTGTTTTTT. Encoded protein: CSASGTGVEKLFF.